The 4 T cell receptor beta chains below come from one sample, sequenced in a study of brain metastases from non-small cell lung cancer. Libraries were prepared by immunoSEQ multiplex PCR; TCRdb keeps only in-frame clonotypes and omits some of them. The sample lists about 8,000 clones, 85% occurring once. Sequencing was performed on primary lung tumor tissue. The source of these receptors is a donor aged 40 or over with non-small cell lung cancer.

Of note for this clone: At one end, the junction sequence differs from germline, possibly due to a read error. The V gene is TRBV4-2, the J gene TRBJ1-2, with 8 positions matching TRBD1. This CDR3 spans 13 amino acids. Germline loops: CDR1 LGHNA, CDR2 YNFKEQ. CDR3 region: CTSSLRQGNGYTF. The CDR3 DNA sequence: TGTACCAGCAGCCTGAGACAGGGGAACGGCTACACCTTC.

The CDR3 DNA sequence: TGCGCCAGCAGCTTGGACGGGTCCTCCTACAATGAGCAGTTCTTC. This encodes CASSLDGSSYNEQFF. The rearrangement uses TRBV5-1 and TRBJ2-1; D is unresolved. Trimming took 0 bases from V and 0 from J, leaving 7 bases between them. Germline CDR1 reads SGHRS; CDR2 reads YFSETQ. CDR3 length: 15 amino acids. The whole variable domain, filled in from reference TRBV5-1 and TRBJ2-1, reads KAGVTQTPRYLIKTRGQQVTLSCSPISGHRSVSWYQQTPGQGLQFLFEYFSETQRNKGNFPGRFSGRQFSNSRSEMNVSTLELGDSALYLCASSLDGSSYNEQFFGPGTRLTVL.

The chain uses TRBV15 and TRBJ1-4; D remains unclear. CDR3 size: 12 residues. CDR1 LNHNV and CDR2 YYDKDF come from the germline V gene (reference sequence). V was cut by 5 bases and J by 8 bases, with 9 bases left in between. CDR3 nucleotides: TGTGCCACCAGCGTAGAGGGAGAAAAACTGTTTTTT. Translating it yields CATSVEGEKLFF.

The rearrangement links TRBV7-2 to TRBJ1-4; D not certain. The CDR3 is 15 amino acids. With 4 bases removed from V and 3 bases from J, the gap between germline ends came to 12 bases. Germline CDR1 reads SGHTA; CDR2 reads FQGNSA. The CDR3 nucleotides are TGTGCCAGCAGCTCCAACTCCAACCCTAATGAAAAACTGTTTTTT. It translates to CASSSNSNPNEKLFF.